A single sample gave rise to the 5 T cell receptor beta chains below, sequenced in a study of T-cell reconstitution after alpha-beta-depleted transplantation in children. Using unique molecular identifiers, the investigators prepared the TCRbeta library. TCRdb reanalysed the PCR reads using MiXCR and keeps one entry per CDR3 protein. The table has roughly 240,000 distinct CDR3 sequences, 8.2% seen once. The sample here was PBMCs, mostly from graft donor cells, taken 180 days after TCRalphabeta/CD19-depleted stem cell transplant. The receptors stem from a male patient younger than 18 who had a stem cell transplant for acute lymphoblastic leukemia, so the T cells may come from the graft donor.

This clonotype occurred many times. V gene TRBV7-3 combines with J gene TRBJ2-3, with TRBD2 identical over 7 bases. Germline values: CDR1 SGHTA, CDR2 FQGTGA. After removal of 6 bases from V and 3 bases from J, the junction contained 3 bases not matched to a gene. CDR3 length: 13 amino acids. The CDR3 spells CASRGGGTDTQYF. In DNA, the CDR3 is TGTGCCAGCAGGGGGGGGGGAACAGATACGCAGTATTTT. Full variable domain (missing parts from reference TRBV7-3 and TRBJ2-3): GAGVSQTPSNKVTEKGKYVELRCDPISGHTALYWYRQSLGQGPEFLIYFQGTGAADDSGLPNDRFFAVRPEGSVSTLKIQRTERGDSAVYLCASRGGGTDTQYFGPGTRLTVL.

This clonotype occurred many times. The chain has TRBV12-5 and TRBJ2-1; 8 bases map to TRBD2. The CDR3 runs to 21 residues. V shed 0 bases and J 0 bases; nucleotides not matched to a gene: 16. Germline CDR1 reads LGHNT; CDR2 reads FRNRAP. CDR3 sequence (DNA): TGTGCTAGTGGTTTGGTTCCCCTAGGGCTAGCGGGCCGTAGCTCCTACAATGAGCAGTTCTTC. Its protein is CASGLVPLGLAGRSSYNEQFF.

In its sample, this clonotype was seen many times. V and J are TRBV20-1 and TRBJ2-3; D is possibly TRBD1 or TRBD2 (5 bases each). Germline V gene lookup returns CDR1 DFQATT and CDR2 SNEGSKA (reference sequence). Between the trimmed V and J ends, which lost 5 bases and 6 bases, there was a span of 21 bases. This CDR3 has 15 amino acids. The CDR3 region is CSAVSGTFEADTQYF. The DNA of the CDR3 is TGCAGTGCTGTTTCCGGGACCTTCGAAGCGGATACGCAGTATTTT.

This clonotype was counted between two and nine times. CDR3 sequence (DNA): TGTGCCAGCAGCTTCGGGACGGCCCTTTACGAGCAGTACTTC. Residues: CASSFGTALYEQYF. The rearrangement joins TRBV5-5 to TRBJ2-7; D possibly uses TRBD1 or TRBD2 (5 bases each). CDR3 size: 14 residues. Germline V gene sequence: CDR1 SGHKS, CDR2 YYEKEE (reference sequence). V lost 2 bases and J 4 bases, leaving 13 bases between the germline ends.

Many counts were recorded for this clonotype. The chain recombines TRBV7-8 with TRBJ2-5, with 8 bases aligning to TRBD1. The CDR3 extends over 17 amino acids. The ends lost 1 base at V and 2 bases at J; junction bases unmatched: 9. Germline CDR1 SGHVS, CDR2 FQNEAQ. The CDR3 here is CASSLVLTGAKQETQYF. The CDR3 bases are TGTGCCAGCAGCTTAGTCTTGACAGGGGCGAAACAAGAGACCCAGTACTTC.